Included here is one TCR beta chain sequence, with context. The data were taken from a study of blood T cell repertoires in COVID-19. Study-level information: Spain, Italy and the United States supplied samples that represented acute and convalescent COVID-19. PBMCs, B-cell-depleted T cells, or T cells were the source of the cDNA or gDNA that made up the material.

Original handling: Amplified reference gene primers provided the basis for estimating nucleated cell counts. Produced via immunoSEQ multiplex PCR; TCRdb's table is partial and in-frame only. The V and J calls and clone size are taken from that table; D and trimming were inferred from the DNA. The sample carries around 140,000 clones, around 86% recorded once. The CDR3 covers 16 residues. The gene calls are TRBV21-1 and TRBJ2-2; the table's D gene call, TRBD1, was not cross checked with the DNA. TRBV21-1 is labeled a pseudogene. The sequencing sample was made of peripheral blood. This receptor was identified in a man aged 45 to 65 with active COVID-19. The CDR3 loop reads CASSKWKGDSTGELFF. CDR3 bases: TGTGCCAGCAGCAAATGGAAAGGGGACAGCACCGGGGAGCTGTTTTTT.